The rows below give T cell receptor beta chains drawn from one sample of a study of blood T cells in healthy people across ages. Each CDR3 protein gets one entry after TCRdb re-called the 5' RACE reads with MiXCR. The sample records hundreds of thousands of distinct CDR3 sequences, 55% to 70% being singletons. Sequenced material: blood. The receptors stem from a man between 25 and 39 years old in good health. The CDR3 runs from the conserved cysteine through the conserved F or W. The order of the fields is clone size, V gene, D gene, J gene, CDR3 DNA, CDR3 protein. The D gene is left open where the match is weak. Expanded clones are given a class, and other clones once, few, many or no size at all.

size: NA; V: TRBV4-3; D: NA; J: TRBJ1-6; DNA: TGCGCCAACAGCCAAACAGGGACCCCTAATTCACCCCTCCACTTT; CDR3: CANSQTGTPNSPLHF
size: NA; V: TRBV5-5; D: TRBD2; J: TRBJ2-3; DNA: TGTGCCAGCACCCCACCAGCGGGGGGGCAAGATACGCAGTATTTT; CDR3: CASTPPAGGQDTQYF
size: NA; V: TRBV6-5; D: NA; J: TRBJ2-1; DNA: TGTGCCAGCAGTTACTCTATAGCTCTCTACAATGAGCAGTTCTTC; CDR3: CASSYSIALYNEQFF
size: NA; V: TRBV6-2/TRBV6-3; D: NA; J: TRBJ2-6; DNA: TGTGCCAGCCAGGGGTTCTCTGGGGCCAACGTCCTGACTTTC; CDR3: CASQGFSGANVLTF
size: NA; V: TRBV2; D: NA; J: TRBJ2-7; DNA: TGTGCCAGCAGTCGCCGCCCCGGGGCGTACGAGCAGTACTTC; CDR3: CASSRRPGAYEQYF
size: few; V: TRBV29-1; D: TRBD1; J: TRBJ1-2; DNA: TGCAGCGTGGACAGGAGAGCTAACTATGGCTACACCTTC; CDR3: CSVDRRANYGYTF
size: NA; V: TRBV29-1; D: NA; J: TRBJ1-1; DNA: TGCAGCGTTGAAACGGGGTCCCAAGCTTTCTTT; CDR3: CSVETGSQAFF
size: many; V: TRBV7-3; D: TRBD2; J: TRBJ2-1; DNA: TGTGCCAGCAGCTTGCTTGCGGTTAGGGAGGGCAATGAGCAGTTCTTC; CDR3: CASSLLAVREGNEQFF
size: NA; V: TRBV11-2; D: TRBD2; J: TRBJ2-3; DNA: TGTGCCAGCAGTTTAAGGACTAGCGGGAGTGATACGCAGTATTTT; CDR3: CASSLRTSGSDTQYF
size: NA; V: TRBV4-2; D: NA; J: TRBJ2-6; DNA: TGTGCCAGCAGCCAAGATCAATCTGGGGCCAACGTCCTGACTTTC; CDR3: CASSQDQSGANVLTF
size: NA; V: TRBV7-2; D: NA; J: TRBJ2-7; DNA: TGTGCCAGCAGTCCTATTGCCCCGTACGAGCAGTACTTC; CDR3: CASSPIAPYEQYF
size: NA; V: TRBV11-2; D: TRBD2; J: TRBJ2-5; DNA: TGTGCCAGCAGTCGACTAGCGGGGGGCCGGCAAGAGACCCAGTACTTC; CDR3: CASSRLAGGRQETQYF
size: NA; V: TRBV18; D: NA; J: TRBJ1-5; DNA: TGTGCCAGCTCACCGGGGGTCGACCCAGGGCAGCCCCAGCATTTT; CDR3: CASSPGVDPGQPQHF
size: few; V: TRBV20-1; D: TRBD1; J: TRBJ1-1; DNA: TGCAGTGCTAGGGACAGGGGGTCTGAAGCTTTCTTT; CDR3: CSARDRGSEAFF
size: few; V: TRBV20-1; D: NA; J: TRBJ2-7; DNA: TGCAGTGCTGAACGAGGGGCCTACGAGCAGTACTTC; CDR3: CSAERGAYEQYF
size: few; V: TRBV7-9; D: NA; J: TRBJ2-1; DNA: TGTGCCAGCAGCTTTTTAGGTGGGAGATTAAATTACAATGAGCAGTTCTTC; CDR3: CASSFLGGRLNYNEQFF
size: NA; V: TRBV6-6; D: NA; J: TRBJ2-5; DNA: TGTGCCAGCAGTTGGACTATTTTGGAGACCCAGTACTTC; CDR3: CASSWTILETQYF
size: NA; V: TRBV6-1; D: NA; J: TRBJ2-1; DNA: TGTGCCAGCAGTGACCTCACCCCTCAGCAGTTCTTC; CDR3: CASSDLTPQQFF
size: NA; V: TRBV5-6; D: NA; J: TRBJ2-3; DNA: TGTGCCAGCAGCTCCCGTGTGGGGGAATACACAGATACGCAGTATTTT; CDR3: CASSSRVGEYTDTQYF
size: once; V: TRBV28; D: NA; J: TRBJ2-7; DNA: TGTGCCAGCAGTGGAGACACCTCCTACGAGCAGTACTTC; CDR3: CASSGDTSYEQYF
size: NA; V: TRBV11-2; D: TRBD2; J: TRBJ2-3; DNA: TGTGCCAGCAGCTTAGGGACTAGCGGGGGTAGCACAGATACGCAGTATTTT; CDR3: CASSLGTSGGSTDTQYF
size: NA; V: TRBV6-1; D: NA; J: TRBJ1-5; DNA: TGTGCCGGCAGTGAACCGGGACAGCCCCAGCATTTT; CDR3: CAGSEPGQPQHF
size: NA; V: TRBV5-1; D: NA; J: TRBJ2-3; DNA: TGCGCCAGCAGCTTGGAGTCTGGCTGGAATACGCAGTATTTT; CDR3: CASSLESGWNTQYF
size: once; V: TRBV6-5; D: TRBD1; J: TRBJ2-1; DNA: TGTGCCAGCAGTCACATCCGGGACAGAGCCTACAATGAGCAGTTCTTC; CDR3: CASSHIRDRAYNEQFF
size: many; V: TRBV28; D: TRBD1; J: TRBJ1-4; DNA: TGTGCCAGCAGTCACCAATCGGGACAGGGCGGCCCAACTAATGAAAAACTGTTTTTT; CDR3: CASSHQSGQGGPTNEKLFF
size: NA; V: TRBV6-2/TRBV6-3; D: NA; J: TRBJ2-7; DNA: TGTGCCAGCATGGACGGCTACGAGCAGTACTTC; CDR3: CASMDGYEQYF
size: NA; V: TRBV20-1; D: NA; J: TRBJ2-7; DNA: TGCAGTGCTAAGAAGGGGCGGTCTAGCGAGCAGTACTTC; CDR3: CSAKKGRSSEQYF
size: NA; V: TRBV4-2; D: NA; J: TRBJ2-7; DNA: TGTGCCAGCAGCCAAGAAGGCATAATCGAGCAGTACTTC; CDR3: CASSQEGIIEQYF
size: NA; V: TRBV3-1; D: NA; J: TRBJ2-7; DNA: TGTGCCAGCAGCCCCGGGTGCGGAGGCTCCTACAATGAGCAGTACTTC; CDR3: CASSPGCGGSYNEQYF
size: few; V: TRBV7-2; D: NA; J: TRBJ1-5; DNA: TGTGCCAGCAGCCTCGCTGAAGGGGTCCTCAATCAGCCCCAGCATTTT; CDR3: CASSLAEGVLNQPQHF
size: NA; V: TRBV29-1; D: NA; J: TRBJ2-5; DNA: TGCAGCGTTGGGGGGTACAGGGTGGGGGAGACCCAGTACTTC; CDR3: CSVGGYRVGETQYF
size: NA; V: TRBV7-2; D: NA; J: TRBJ1-5; DNA: TGTGCCAGCAGCTTAGCCCTTGGGGGAGGAGGACAGCCCCAGCATTTT; CDR3: CASSLALGGGGQPQHF
size: NA; V: TRBV4-2; D: TRBD1; J: TRBJ1-5; DNA: TGTGCCAGCAGCCAAGATCGCAGGACAGGGGACAATCAGCCCCAGCATTTT; CDR3: CASSQDRRTGDNQPQHF
size: few; V: TRBV5-6; D: NA; J: TRBJ2-6; DNA: TGTGCCAGCAGCCCCGGGATCCCAACCCCTTCTGGGGCCAACGTCCTGACTTTC; CDR3: CASSPGIPTPSGANVLTF
size: NA; V: TRBV10-3; D: NA; J: TRBJ2-7; DNA: TGTGCCAAAAGAGCGGAACCCTACAATGAGCAGTACTTC; CDR3: CAKRAEPYNEQYF